This is a list of T cell receptor beta chains from one sample in a study of T cells after yellow fever vaccination. TCRdb used MiXCR to reprocess the 5' RACE reads, holding one entry per CDR3 protein. Of over 300,000 distinct CDR3 sequences listed, approximately 4% are singletons. This specimen consisted of PBMCs, obtained 5 days after the yellow fever booster vaccination. The receptor set was obtained from a man younger than 35 who received the YFV17D yellow fever vaccine. The CDR3 runs from the conserved cysteine through the conserved F or W. A D gene is named only where the DNA matches it firmly. The size of a clone is reported for some rows only, either as once, few or many, or as a class for expanded clones.

v_gene: TRBV29-1; abundance: many; d_gene: TRBD2; j_gene: TRBJ2-3; CDR3nt: TGCAGCGCCGAAACCGGGACTAGCGGGGGGGCCACAGATACGCAGTATTTT; CDR3aa: CSAETGTSGGATDTQYF
v_gene: TRBV3-1; abundance: few; d_gene: NA; j_gene: TRBJ2-5; CDR3nt: TGTGCCAGCAGCCAGGGCAGGCCCGAGACCCAGTACTTC; CDR3aa: CASSQGRPETQYF
v_gene: TRBV6-2/TRBV6-3; abundance: many; d_gene: NA; j_gene: TRBJ2-4; CDR3nt: TGTGCCAGCAGTACCCCTAGAGGTCTGTTCATTCAGTACTTC; CDR3aa: CASSTPRGLFIQYF
v_gene: TRBV14; abundance: many; d_gene: NA; j_gene: TRBJ1-4; CDR3nt: TGTGCCAGCAGCCACGGGGACGGCGGGGAAAAACTGTTTTTT; CDR3aa: CASSHGDGGEKLFF
v_gene: TRBV6-5; abundance: NA; d_gene: NA; j_gene: TRBJ2-5; CDR3nt: TGTGCCAGCAGAAAGGGGACTTTTCTGGGCACCCAGTACTTC; CDR3aa: CASRKGTFLGTQYF
v_gene: TRBV12-3/TRBV12-4; abundance: many; d_gene: NA; j_gene: TRBJ2-1; CDR3nt: TGTGCCAGCTCGTGGACGGGCTCCTACAATGAGCAGTTCTTC; CDR3aa: CASSWTGSYNEQFF
v_gene: TRBV5-6; abundance: few; d_gene: NA; j_gene: TRBJ1-6; CDR3nt: TGTGCCAGCAGACTGAATAATTCACCCCTCCACTTT; CDR3aa: CASRLNNSPLHF
v_gene: TRBV28; abundance: many; d_gene: NA; j_gene: TRBJ1-1; CDR3nt: TGTGCCAGCAGTGTTAGCACTGAAGCTTTCTTT; CDR3aa: CASSVSTEAFF
v_gene: TRBV5-6; abundance: NA; d_gene: TRBD1; j_gene: TRBJ2-3; CDR3nt: TGTGCCAGCAGCGGAACCGGGACAGTCCTGGATGGAGATACGCAGTATTTT; CDR3aa: CASSGTGTVLDGDTQYF
v_gene: TRBV4-2; abundance: many; d_gene: NA; j_gene: TRBJ2-4; CDR3nt: TGTGCCAGCAGCCAAGAACTAGCCAAAAACATTCAGTACTTC; CDR3aa: CASSQELAKNIQYF
v_gene: TRBV7-7; abundance: few; d_gene: NA; j_gene: TRBJ2-5; CDR3nt: TGTGCCAGCTCCCCTGGGGCCGATCTACAAGAGACCCAGTACTTC; CDR3aa: CASSPGADLQETQYF
v_gene: TRBV7-2; abundance: NA; d_gene: NA; j_gene: TRBJ2-1; CDR3nt: TGTGCCAGCAGCATCAGCGACTACGAGCAGTTCTTC; CDR3aa: CASSISDYEQFF
v_gene: TRBV5-8; abundance: few; d_gene: TRBD1; j_gene: TRBJ1-4; CDR3nt: TGTGCCAGCAAGGGACAGGGCAGAGGTGAAAAACTGTTTTTT; CDR3aa: CASKGQGRGEKLFF
v_gene: TRBV5-1; abundance: NA; d_gene: TRBD1; j_gene: TRBJ1-2; CDR3nt: TGCGCCAGCAGCTTGGGACAGGGGCACGGTGGCTACACCTTC; CDR3aa: CASSLGQGHGGYTF
v_gene: TRBV6-6; abundance: NA; d_gene: NA; j_gene: TRBJ2-3; CDR3nt: TGTGCCAGCAGTTACTCTGGGACCACGATGCTGGATACGCAGTATTTT; CDR3aa: CASSYSGTTMLDTQYF
v_gene: TRBV7-2; abundance: few; d_gene: NA; j_gene: TRBJ2-3; CDR3nt: TGTGCCACCAGAGGGGGGAATGCAGATACGCAGTATTTT; CDR3aa: CATRGGNADTQYF
v_gene: TRBV28; abundance: NA; d_gene: NA; j_gene: TRBJ1-5; CDR3nt: TGTGCCAGCAGTGCCCACAGGGATAGCAATCAGCCCCAGCATTTT; CDR3aa: CASSAHRDSNQPQHF
v_gene: TRBV12-3/TRBV12-4; abundance: NA; d_gene: NA; j_gene: TRBJ1-3; CDR3nt: TGTGCCAGCAGTTTAACCTACGGCTCTGGAAACACCATATATTTT; CDR3aa: CASSLTYGSGNTIYF
v_gene: TRBV7-2; abundance: many; d_gene: NA; j_gene: TRBJ2-1; CDR3nt: TGTGCCAGCAGCTTTGTAACTGAGGTTGAGGGTGTTTTCTTC; CDR3aa: CASSFVTEVEGVFF
v_gene: TRBV6-2/TRBV6-3; abundance: many; d_gene: NA; j_gene: TRBJ2-2; CDR3nt: TGTGCCAGTCATCCCCCAGCGGGCGACACCGGGGAGCTGTTTTTT; CDR3aa: CASHPPAGDTGELFF
v_gene: TRBV6-6; abundance: few; d_gene: NA; j_gene: TRBJ1-6; CDR3nt: TGTGCCAGCAGTTACGGAAGGGACTATAATTCACCCCTCCACTTT; CDR3aa: CASSYGRDYNSPLHF
v_gene: TRBV20-1; abundance: NA; d_gene: TRBD2; j_gene: TRBJ2-1; CDR3nt: TGCAGTGTAATCAGCGGGGGACGCTCCTACAATGAGCAGTTCTTC; CDR3aa: CSVISGGRSYNEQFF
v_gene: TRBV18; abundance: NA; d_gene: NA; j_gene: TRBJ1-1; CDR3nt: TGTGCCAGCTCACCAAATATAGCGGTGGGGGACACTGAAGCTTTCTTT; CDR3aa: CASSPNIAVGDTEAFF
v_gene: TRBV20-1; abundance: few; d_gene: TRBD1; j_gene: TRBJ2-2; CDR3nt: TGCAGTGCTAGGAGGGACAGGGGGTTCGGGGAGCTGTTTTTT; CDR3aa: CSARRDRGFGELFF
v_gene: TRBV28; abundance: many; d_gene: TRBD2; j_gene: TRBJ2-6; CDR3nt: TGTGCCAGCTTCCCCGGGGGGGCTGGGGCCAACGTCCTGACTTTC; CDR3aa: CASFPGGAGANVLTF
v_gene: TRBV7-2; abundance: few; d_gene: NA; j_gene: TRBJ2-2; CDR3nt: TGTGCCAGCAGCCGAGACAGGAGAAACACCGGGGAGCTGTTTTTT; CDR3aa: CASSRDRRNTGELFF
v_gene: TRBV15; abundance: NA; d_gene: TRBD1; j_gene: TRBJ2-1; CDR3nt: TGTGCCACCAGCAGGGAGGGGACAGGGCTTTCCTACAATGAGCAGTTCTTC; CDR3aa: CATSREGTGLSYNEQFF
v_gene: TRBV4-3; abundance: NA; d_gene: NA; j_gene: TRBJ2-7; CDR3nt: TGCGCCAGCAGCCAAGATTGGGGACAACAGTACGAGCAGTACTTC; CDR3aa: CASSQDWGQQYEQYF
v_gene: TRBV11-2; abundance: NA; d_gene: NA; j_gene: TRBJ2-5; CDR3nt: TGTGCCAGCAGCTATATTTACCAAGAGACCCAGTACTTC; CDR3aa: CASSYIYQETQYF
v_gene: TRBV7-9; abundance: NA; d_gene: NA; j_gene: TRBJ2-6; CDR3nt: TGTGCCAGCAGCACCACGGGGTCGCCCCTATCTGGGGCCAACGTCCTGACTTTC; CDR3aa: CASSTTGSPLSGANVLTF
v_gene: TRBV10-2; abundance: NA; d_gene: NA; j_gene: TRBJ2-7; CDR3nt: TGCGCCAGCAGCAAAAGGGACTTCTACGAGCAGTACTTC; CDR3aa: CASSKRDFYEQYF
v_gene: TRBV15; abundance: many; d_gene: TRBD1; j_gene: TRBJ2-3; CDR3nt: TGTGCCACCAGCAGAGGTCAGGGGGATCCGCAGTATTTT; CDR3aa: CATSRGQGDPQYF
v_gene: TRBV7-2; abundance: few; d_gene: TRBD1; j_gene: TRBJ1-1; CDR3nt: TGTGCCAGCAGCCGAACAGGGGCGGGTAGCACTGAAGCTTTCTTT; CDR3aa: CASSRTGAGSTEAFF
v_gene: TRBV27; abundance: few; d_gene: TRBD2; j_gene: TRBJ2-4; CDR3nt: TGTGCCAGCAGTCGAGCGGGGGGCAGTAACATTCAGTACTTC; CDR3aa: CASSRAGGSNIQYF
v_gene: TRBV7-2; abundance: many; d_gene: NA; j_gene: TRBJ2-7; CDR3nt: TGTGCCAGCAGCTTAGATCCGGGCTTGAACTACGAGCAGTACTTC; CDR3aa: CASSLDPGLNYEQYF
v_gene: TRBV7-3; abundance: few; d_gene: TRBD1; j_gene: TRBJ2-2; CDR3nt: TGTGCCAGCAGCTCCGGGACAGGGATTACCGGGGAGCTGTTTTTT; CDR3aa: CASSSGTGITGELFF
v_gene: TRBV20-1; abundance: few; d_gene: NA; j_gene: TRBJ1-1; CDR3nt: TGCAGTGCTATTCCGGGGATGAACACTGAAGCTTTCTTT; CDR3aa: CSAIPGMNTEAFF
v_gene: TRBV20-1; abundance: many; d_gene: NA; j_gene: TRBJ2-1; CDR3nt: TGCAGTGCCTTCCCGGCGGGTGAGCAGTTCTTC; CDR3aa: CSAFPAGEQFF
v_gene: TRBV2; abundance: NA; d_gene: NA; j_gene: TRBJ1-2; CDR3nt: TGTGCCAGCAGTCGACAGGTTAGCAACTATGGCTACACCTTC; CDR3aa: CASSRQVSNYGYTF
v_gene: TRBV7-6; abundance: few; d_gene: NA; j_gene: TRBJ1-1; CDR3nt: TGTGCCAGCAGCTTATACCGACAGGATGGGGCTTTCTTT; CDR3aa: CASSLYRQDGAFF
v_gene: TRBV6-2/TRBV6-3; abundance: NA; d_gene: NA; j_gene: TRBJ2-2; CDR3nt: TGTGCCAGCAGGGTCTTAATGAACACCGGGGAGCTGTTTTTT; CDR3aa: CASRVLMNTGELFF
v_gene: TRBV12-3/TRBV12-4; abundance: many; d_gene: NA; j_gene: TRBJ2-1; CDR3nt: TGTGCCAGCAGTTTGGGGGGCTATGAGCAGTTCTTC; CDR3aa: CASSLGGYEQFF